The 4 T cell receptor beta chains reported below all come from one sample, sequenced in a study of Ad26.COV2.S vaccination and SARS-CoV-2 variants. Treatment meaning: some 19 received Ad26.COV2.S at low or high dose, single or two shots; several received placebo; per-sample allocation not given. Sampling was done on day 63 after the first vaccine or placebo injection. The method was immunoSEQ multiplex PCR; TCRdb's version includes in-frame clones alone and lacks a portion of them. Of about 330,000 clones in the sample, 85% to 90% were seen once. The sample consisted of peripheral blood, taken in a trial of Ad26.COV2.S vaccine versus placebo. The receptors were gathered from a person aged 18-60 years who received the Ad26.COV2.S COVID-19 vaccine or a placebo.

This clone was recorded a few times. In DNA, the CDR3 is TGTGCCAGCAGTTACTCTCCATACTTGACAAGTAGGGGCAATCAGCCCCAGCATTTT. It is translated as CASSYSPYLTSRGNQPQHF. The V and J genes are TRBV6-2 or TRBV6-3 and TRBJ1-5, with D hard to call. The germline V gene encodes CDR1 MNHEY and CDR2 SVGEGT. V was pared by 0 bases and J by 2 bases, with 20 bases between. This CDR3 comprises 19 residues.

This clone was found once. This chain links TRBV11-2 with TRBJ1-4; TRBD1 might be the D (5 bases). The CDR3 covers 15 residues. The germline CDR1 and CDR2 sequences are SGHAT and FQNNGV. Trimming removed 5 bases at V and 4 bases at J, with 14 bases between. CDR3 residues: CASSTGAGDNEKLFF. In DNA form, the CDR3 reads TGTGCCAGCAGCACCGGGGCTGGAGATAATGAAAAACTGTTTTTT.

The CDR3 nucleotides are TGTGCCAGCGGAGAGGGGGTTAGACAGCCCCAGCATTTT. Translating it yields CASGEGVRQPQHF. The chain has TRBV2 and TRBJ1-5, with D perhaps TRBD1 (6 bases). Germline loops: CDR1 SNHLY, CDR2 FYNNEI. The V gene lost 8 bases and the J gene lost 7 bases, with 15 bases spanning the gap. The CDR3 length is 13 residues.

The chain carries TRBV7-2 and TRBJ1-4, with TRBD1 as a possible D gene (5 bases). The CDR3 is 14 residues long. Per germline, CDR1 SGHTA and CDR2 FQGNSA. Trimming took off 5 bases at V and 4 bases at J, with 11 bases between the two ends. Here the CDR3 reads CASSLAGVNEKLFF. Here the CDR3 DNA reads TGTGCCAGCAGCCTCGCGGGGGTTAATGAAAAACTGTTTTTT. The full variable domain, with the rest looked up from reference TRBV7-2 and TRBJ1-4, is GAGVSQSPSNKVTEKGKDVELRCDPISGHTALYWYRQSLGQGLEFLIYFQGNSAPDKSGLPSDRFSAERTGGSVSTLTIQRTQQEDSAVYLCASSLAGVNEKLFFGSGTQLSVL.